This TCR beta chain comes out of a study of T cell responses to AZD1222 COVID-19 vaccine. Deletions cut 4 bases from V and 7 bases from J, with 10 bases between. Germline loops: CDR1 SGHNT, CDR2 YYREEE (reference sequence). The CDR3 is made up of 12 amino acids. Details on this clone: Antigen specificity is unknown.

Findings and limits, study-wide: Baseline serology detected seropositivity in only six or seven AZD1222 recipients. Repertoires were obtained only post-peak T cell response. Donors were chiefly white British, with a greater number of females, and clonal diversity was perhaps underestimated. Along spike, vaccine-associated CD4 TCRs were found throughout, with dominance at 160-218 and 743-854.

Measured with immunoSEQ multiplex PCR; TCRdb has only the in-frame clones, and not every one. The sample has 53,000 or so clones, approximately 85% seen once. This receptor was obtained from an adult in good health. Sequences were derived from peripheral blood, sampled on day 0 of MenACWY control vaccination. The genes are TRBV5-4 and TRBJ2-3; D is unclear. CDR3 amino acids: CASSATRNTQYF. CDR3 coding DNA: TGTGCCAGCAGCGCTACCAGGAATACGCAGTATTTT.